This TCR beta chain stems from a study of blood T cell repertoires in COVID-19. As for the study in general: Nucleic acid was either cDNA or gDNA, and it came from T cells, B-cell-depleted T cells, or PBMCs.

Original processing notes: Reference gene primer amplification in the assay estimated nucleated cell counts. Profiled with immunoSEQ multiplex PCR; TCRdb holds only in-frame clones, not every one. The V and J calls and clone size come from that table; D and trimming were worked out from the DNA. This table has some 83,000 clones, about three quarters appearing once. The CDR3 consists of 13 residues. CDR1 and CDR2 (germline): SGHRS, YFSETQ. Between the trimmed V and J ends, which lost 1 base and 4 bases, there was a span of 8 bases. This TCR came from a woman of 80 years or more with acute or convalescent COVID-19. The V call is TRBV5-1, the J call TRBJ2-5, with unresolved D. The sample taken for sequencing was peripheral blood. The CDR3 DNA reads TGCGCCAGCAGCTTGTTACAGAGAGAGACCCAGTACTTC. Translated, it gives CASSLLQRETQYF.